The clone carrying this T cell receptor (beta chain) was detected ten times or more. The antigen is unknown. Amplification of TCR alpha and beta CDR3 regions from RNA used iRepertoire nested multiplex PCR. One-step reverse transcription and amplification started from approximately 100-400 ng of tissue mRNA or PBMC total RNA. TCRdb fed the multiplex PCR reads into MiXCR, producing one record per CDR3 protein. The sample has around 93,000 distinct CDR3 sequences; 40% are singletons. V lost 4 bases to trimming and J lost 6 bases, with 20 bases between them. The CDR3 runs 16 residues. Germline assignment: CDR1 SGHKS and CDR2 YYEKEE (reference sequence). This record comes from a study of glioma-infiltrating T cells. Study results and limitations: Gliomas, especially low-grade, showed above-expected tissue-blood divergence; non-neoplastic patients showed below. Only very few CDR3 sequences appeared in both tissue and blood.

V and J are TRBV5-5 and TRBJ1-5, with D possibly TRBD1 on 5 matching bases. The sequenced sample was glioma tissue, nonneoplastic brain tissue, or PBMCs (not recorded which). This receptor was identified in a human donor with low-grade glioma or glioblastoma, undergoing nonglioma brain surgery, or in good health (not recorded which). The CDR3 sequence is CASSPFTGGYAQPQHF. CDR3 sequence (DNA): TGTGCCAGCAGCCCTTTTACGGGGGGGTACGCTCAGCCCCAGCATTTT.